These 18 T cell receptor beta chains were sequenced from one sample in a study of T cells expressing NK-cell markers. TCRdb re-called the 5' RACE reads and shows each CDR3 protein once, DNA omitted. The sample has some 440,000 distinct CDR3 sequences. Source material: blood T cells: a sorted CD56 or NKG2C T cell subset, CD4+ or CD8+ T cells, or bulk PBMC T cells (not recorded which). The receptors derive from a woman aged 50 to 65 in good health.

The chain couples TRBV29-1 to TRBJ2-2; TCRdb returns TRBD1, unconfirmable since there is no DNA. The CDR3 sequence is 13 residues long. Germline V gene sequence: CDR1 SQVTM, CDR2 ANQGSEA. This chain's CDR3 is CSVTGDPTGELFF.

The chain employs TRBV24-1 and TRBJ2-1; absent DNA, TCRdb's TRBD2 call cannot be checked. The germline V gene encodes CDR1 KGHDR and CDR2 SFDVKD. This CDR3 comprises 16 residues. CDR3 residues: CATSGQLAGGTMKQFF.

The chain has TRBV25-1 and TRBJ1-1; TCRdb reports TRBD1, a call that lacks DNA to check it against. This CDR3 spans 14 amino acids. Germline CDR1 is MGHDK and CDR2 is SYGVNS. CDR3 protein: CASRLTGSNTEAFF.

The V and J genes are TRBV6-5 and TRBJ2-1; the TRBD1 assignment by TCRdb is unverifiable without DNA. Germline CDR1 is MNHEY and CDR2 is SVGAGI. The CDR3 is made up of 14 amino acids. The CDR3 loop is CASQLQGGLDEQFF.

This chain joins TRBV29-1 and TRBJ2-7. Germline lookup yields CDR1 SQVTM and CDR2 ANQGSEA. The CDR3 sequence is 12 residues long. CDR3 in amino acids: CSVEDDYYEQYF.

The J gene is TRBJ2-1, the V gene TRBV9; TCRdb's D call, TRBD2, is unchecked because there is no DNA. Per germline, CDR1 SGDLS and CDR2 YYNGEE. The CDR3 loop spans 15 amino acids. CDR3 loop: CASSVESGSWYEQFF. Looking up the rest from reference TRBV9 and TRBJ2-1 gives the full variable domain: DSGVTQTPKHLITATGQRVTLRCSPRSGDLSVYWYQQSLDQGLQFLIQYYNGEERAKGNILERFSAQQFPDLHSELNLSSLELGDSALYFCASSVESGSWYEQFFGPGTRLTVL.

This rearrangement joins TRBV29-1 to TRBJ2-1; TCRdb's assignment of TRBD2 cannot be checked, as there is no DNA. This CDR3 region has 13 residues. Per germline, CDR1 SQVTM and CDR2 ANQGSEA. The CDR3: CSVLLVSGNEQFF.

V is TRBV11-2 and J is TRBJ2-7; there is no DNA to check the TCRdb D call of TRBD1. Germline V gene lookup returns CDR1 SGHAT and CDR2 FQNNGV. This CDR3 is 16 amino acids long. CDR3 sequence reads: CASSLMGAQDTYEQYF.

V is TRBV6-5 and J is TRBJ2-1. Per the germline V gene, CDR1 is MNHEY and CDR2 is SVGAGI. The length of the CDR3 is 13 residues. The CDR3 loop reads CASSPAVSNEQFF.

The chain recombines TRBV27 with TRBJ2-4; TCRdb proposes TRBD1, but this gene call is untestable without DNA. Germline CDR1 and CDR2: MNHEY and SMNVEV (reference sequence). CDR3 size: 15 residues. CDR3 protein: CASSQIRGTGNIQYF.

J is TRBJ2-3 and V is TRBV5-1. CDR1 is SGHRS and CDR2 is YFSETQ in the germline V gene. The CDR3 spans 14 residues. The CDR3 loop reads CASSLSRSTDTQYF.

The chain combines TRBV21-1 with TRBJ2-7; TCRdb names TRBD1, which stays unverified in the absence of DNA. TRBV21-1 represents a pseudogene. The CDR3 loop spans 18 amino acids. This chain's CDR3 is CASSTRDRIIFPTYEQYF.

CDR3: CASITGTSGSGPEETQYF. The chain is built from TRBV6-5 and TRBJ2-5; no DNA is available, so the TRBD2 call from TCRdb remains unchecked. The CDR3 contains 18 residues. Germline V gene sequence: CDR1 MNHEY, CDR2 SVGAGI.

The CDR3 reads CASSIRTAGMVNEQFF. The chain recombines TRBV9 with TRBJ2-1; TCRdb's assignment of TRBD2 cannot be checked, as there is no DNA. The CDR3 runs to 16 residues. The germline V gene encodes CDR1 SGDLS and CDR2 YYNGEE.

The chain employs TRBV10-3 and TRBJ2-2; TCRdb proposes TRBD2, but this gene call is untestable without DNA. The germline V gene has CDR1 ENHRY and CDR2 SYGVKD. This CDR3 spans 16 amino acids. CDR3 sequence: CAILPSSGTNTGELFF.

The rearrangement uses TRBV5-1 and TRBJ1-3; the TRBD1 assignment by TCRdb is unverifiable without DNA. This CDR3 has 15 amino acids. From germline, CDR1 is SGHRS and CDR2 YFSETQ. Here the CDR3 reads CASTREAGIGNTIYF.

The chain joins TRBV12-3 or TRBV12-4 to TRBJ2-4; TCRdb names TRBD1, which stays unverified in the absence of DNA. The CDR3 sequence is 15 residues long. This CDR3 reads CASSAGGAAKNIQYF.

This chain connects TRBV20-1 to TRBJ2-3. Germline CDR1 is DFQATT and CDR2 is SNEGSKA (reference sequence). There are 13 residues in the CDR3. CDR3 amino acids: CSARVSSVDTQYF.